This TCR beta chain is drawn from a study of T cells of healthy individuals. From the 5' RACE reads, TCRdb called clonotypes with MiXCR, one entry per CDR3 protein. Found here are roughly 76,000 distinct CDR3 sequences, about 5% of them singletons; the top ten hold roughly 7.5%. The sequence was collected from a female donor in good health.

This CDR3 reads CASSLGGVLNQPQHF. The CDR3 nucleotides are TGTGCCAGCAGCTTAGGGGGCGTACTCAATCAGCCCCAGCATTTT. V usage is TRBV7-2 and J usage is TRBJ1-5; possible D gene TRBD1, 5 bases. The length of the CDR3 is 15 residues. The germline CDR1 and CDR2 sequences are SGHTA and FQGNSA. Trimming pared 1 base from V and 3 bases from J, leaving 10 bases between.